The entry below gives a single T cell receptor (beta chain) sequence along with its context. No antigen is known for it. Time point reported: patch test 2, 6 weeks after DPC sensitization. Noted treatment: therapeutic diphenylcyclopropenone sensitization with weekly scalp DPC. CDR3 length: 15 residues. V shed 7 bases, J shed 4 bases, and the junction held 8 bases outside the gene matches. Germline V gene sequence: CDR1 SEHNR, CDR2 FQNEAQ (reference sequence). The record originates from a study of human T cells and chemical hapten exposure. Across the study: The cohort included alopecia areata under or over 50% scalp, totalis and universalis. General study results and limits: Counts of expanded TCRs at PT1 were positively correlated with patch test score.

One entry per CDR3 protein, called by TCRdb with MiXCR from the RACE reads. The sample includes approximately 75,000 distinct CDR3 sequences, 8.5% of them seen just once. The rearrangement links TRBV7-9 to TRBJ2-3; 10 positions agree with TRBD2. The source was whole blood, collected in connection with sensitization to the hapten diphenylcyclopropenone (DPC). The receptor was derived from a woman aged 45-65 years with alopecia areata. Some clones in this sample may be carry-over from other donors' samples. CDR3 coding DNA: TGTGCCAGCACCCTCCCAGCGGGAGGGCCAGATACGCAGTATTTT. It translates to CASTLPAGGPDTQYF. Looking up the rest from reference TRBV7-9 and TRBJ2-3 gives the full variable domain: DTGVSQNPRHKITKRGQNVTFRCDPISEHNRLYWYRQTLGQGPEFLTYFQNEAQLEKSRLLSDRFSAERPKGSFSTLEIQRTEQGDSAMYLCASTLPAGGPDTQYFGPGTRLTVL.